These 18 T cell receptor beta chains originate from one sample sequenced in a study of T cells in Graves' hyperthyroidism and ophthalmopathy. RNA transcripts were the template for amplifying TCR beta CDR3 regions. In the first-round RT-PCR of the TCR CDR3, the HTBI primer set was used. TCRdb reprocessed the multiplex PCR reads with MiXCR, giving one entry per CDR3 protein. Of about 640,000 distinct CDR3 sequences detected, about 20% appear once; the ten largest clones hold 30% to 40%. The sample consisted of blood. Receptors were obtained from a man younger than 40 with Graves' ophthalmopathy.

There are a few counts of this clonotype. The chain combines TRBV2 with TRBJ2-7; 7 positions match TRBD1. Germline values: CDR1 SNHLY, CDR2 FYNNEI. This CDR3 contains 17 residues. V shed 2 bases and J 2 bases; nucleotides not matched to a gene: 12. In DNA, the CDR3 is TGTGCCAGCAGTGAAAGGTCCCCGACAGGGCTAGCCTACGAGCAGTACTTC. It yields the protein CASSERSPTGLAYEQYF.

A few counts support this clonotype. This chain joins TRBV3-1 and TRBJ2-6, with D possibly called TRBD1 or TRBD2 (5 bases each). The CDR3 has 17 amino acids. Germline values: CDR1 LGHDT, CDR2 YNNKEL (reference sequence). The V and J ends lost 0 bases and 4 bases respectively, with 13 bases between them. The CDR3 protein is CASSQDQRGAGANVLTF. CDR3 coding DNA: TGTGCCAGCAGCCAAGATCAAAGAGGGGCCGGGGCCAACGTCCTGACTTTC.

V usage is TRBV30 and J usage is TRBJ1-5; D is unresolved. CDR1 is GTSNPN and CDR2 is SVGIG in the germline V gene (reference sequence). This CDR3 is 13 amino acids long. Between the trimmed V and J ends, which lost 0 bases and 4 bases, there was a span of 7 bases. The CDR3 reads CAWSVDDNQPQHF. CDR3 coding DNA: TGTGCCTGGAGTGTAGATGATAATCAGCCCCAGCATTTT.

This chain connects TRBV5-1 to TRBJ2-7, with D maybe TRBD1 (5 bases). This CDR3 has 16 amino acids. V lost 0 bases and J lost 2, with 15 bases in between. In germline, CDR1 is SGHRS, CDR2 YFSETQ. The CDR3 protein is CASSLVGPDTTYEQYF. CDR3 sequence (DNA): TGCGCCAGCAGCTTGGTGGGGCCGGACACAACCTACGAGCAGTACTTC.

The chain has TRBV24-1 and TRBJ2-1; the match to TRBD1 covers 10 bases. Germline assignment: CDR1 KGHDR and CDR2 SFDVKD. The CDR3 length is 17 residues. The V and J ends lost 3 bases and 0 bases, in that order; junction bases with no gene match: 4. Here the CDR3 reads CATSDPRTGGSYNEQFF. The CDR3 nucleotides read TGTGCCACCAGTGATCCCCGGACAGGGGGCTCCTACAATGAGCAGTTCTTC.

V gene TRBV5-1 combines with J gene TRBJ2-3; D assignment may be TRBD1 or TRBD2 (5 bases each). V lost 3 bases to trimming and J lost 3 bases, with 11 bases between them. The CDR3 totals 14 residues. Germline assignment: CDR1 SGHRS and CDR2 YFSETQ. The CDR3 region has the DNA TGCGCCAGCAGCTGGTCGGGACCGACAGATACGCAGTATTTT. It specifies CASSWSGPTDTQYF.

The chain uses TRBV9 and TRBJ2-2; 10 nucleotides agree with TRBD2. The CDR3 extends over 14 amino acids. Trimming took 4 bases from V and 5 from J; bases not matched to a gene: 2. Looked up from germline, CDR1 is SGDLS and CDR2 is YYNGEE. Here the CDR3 DNA reads TGTGCCAGCAGCCAGACTAGCGGGACCGGGGAGCTGTTTTTT. This encodes CASSQTSGTGELFF. Using reference TRBV9 and TRBJ2-2 for the parts outside the CDR3, the full variable domain is DSGVTQTPKHLITATGQRVTLRCSPRSGDLSVYWYQQSLDQGLQFLIQYYNGEERAKGNILERFSAQQFPDLHSELNLSSLELGDSALYFCASSQTSGTGELFFGEGSRLTVL.

V gene TRBV7-9 combines with J gene TRBJ1-3, with D hard to call. With 1 base removed from V and 2 bases from J, the gap between germline ends came to 6 bases. This CDR3 has 14 amino acids. The germline V gene encodes CDR1 SEHNR and CDR2 FQNEAQ (reference sequence). The CDR3 region is CASSLGRAGNTIYF. In DNA form, the CDR3 reads TGTGCCAGCAGCTTAGGGAGAGCTGGAAACACCATATATTTT. The whole variable domain, filled in from reference TRBV7-9 and TRBJ1-3, reads DTGVSQNPRHKITKRGQNVTFRCDPISEHNRLYWYRQTLGQGPEFLTYFQNEAQLEKSRLLSDRFSAERPKGSFSTLEIQRTEQGDSAMYLCASSLGRAGNTIYFGEGSWLTVV.

CDR3 residues: CASSLPTEPYTF. CDR3 in DNA: TGTGCCAGCAGTTTACCGACGGAGCCCTACACCTTC. The chain combines TRBV28 with TRBJ1-2; unclear D gene. Looked up from germline, CDR1 is MDHEN and CDR2 is SYDVKM. CDR3 length: 12 residues. Deletions cut 2 bases from V and 10 bases from J, with 11 bases between.

The chain is built from TRBV30 and TRBJ1-2; possible D gene TRBD1, 5 bases. The V gene lost 2 bases and the J gene lost 7 bases, with 11 bases spanning the gap. The CDR3 is made up of 12 amino acids. Germline-derived CDR1 and CDR2 are GTSNPN and SVGIG (reference sequence). CDR3 protein: CAWSRPGVGYTF. The CDR3 nucleotides read TGTGCCTGGAGTCGTCCGGGGGTTGGCTACACCTTC.

This clonotype has a count of ten or more. The chain links TRBV2 to TRBJ2-3, with D perhaps matching TRBD2 (6 bases). V was trimmed by 4 bases and J by 0 bases, leaving 11 bases between them. The CDR3 loop spans 15 amino acids. Germline V CDR1 and CDR2: SNHLY, FYNNEI. As DNA, the CDR3 is TGTGCCAGCAGTGGGGCAGGGACTAGCACAGATACGCAGTATTTT. It translates to CASSGAGTSTDTQYF.

In the case of this clonotype: A much more abundant neighbour one base away suggests this may be a read error. The chain employs TRBV20-1 and TRBJ2-7; D not resolved. The germline CDR1 and CDR2 sequences are DFQATT and SNEGSKA (reference sequence). This CDR3 has 15 residues. The CDR3 region is CSARGVLGKNYEQHF. CDR3 coding DNA: TGCAGTGCTAGGGGTGTTTTGGGGAAAAACTACGAGCAGCACTTC.

This clonotype was found many times. V gene TRBV12-3 or TRBV12-4 combines with J gene TRBJ2-5; D remains ambiguous. The V end lost 5 bases, the J end lost 2 bases, and 15 bases lay between the germline ends. The length of the CDR3 is 15 residues. CDR3 sequence reads: CASSRLSTHQETQYF. In DNA, the CDR3 is TGTGCCAGCAGTCGTCTCTCGACACATCAAGAGACCCAGTACTTC.

This rearrangement joins TRBV12-3 or TRBV12-4 to TRBJ2-1, with no clear D. The CDR3 totals 17 residues. The germline V and J ends were trimmed by 5 bases and 1 base, with 18 bases remaining between them. The CDR3, as DNA: TGTGCCAGCAGTCTGGTGGTGGCCCCCGGGTCCTACAATGAGCAGTTCTTC. This codes for CASSLVVAPGSYNEQFF.

V is TRBV5-4 and J is TRBJ2-5; 9 nucleotides match TRBD1. Germline V CDR1 and CDR2: SGHNT, YYREEE (reference sequence). The ends lost 4 bases at V and 1 base at J; junction bases unmatched: 8. CDR3 length: 16 amino acids. The CDR3 sequence is CASSPLPDRGQETQYF. The CDR3 region has the DNA TGTGCCAGCAGCCCACTACCGGACAGGGGCCAAGAGACCCAGTACTTC.

The table lists this clonotype with many counts. The rearrangement uses TRBV30 and TRBJ1-2, with D unresolved. The CDR3 covers 16 residues. The germline V and J ends were trimmed by 0 bases and 8 bases, with 22 bases remaining between them. The germline V gene has CDR1 GTSNPN and CDR2 SVGIG (reference sequence). The CDR3 is CAWSVQRHWREGGYTF. CDR3 coding DNA: TGTGCCTGGAGTGTACAACGGCATTGGAGGGAAGGCGGCTACACCTTC.

This chain joins TRBV20-1 and TRBJ1-4; no reliable D call. This CDR3 region has 14 residues. Trimming stripped 3 bases from V and 0 bases from J, with 8 bases between. Looked up from germline, CDR1 is DFQATT and CDR2 is SNEGSKA (reference sequence). For the CDR3, the DNA is TGCAGTGCTAGTCGGGGAGCAACTAATGAAAAACTGTTTTTT. Amino acid sequence: CSASRGATNEKLFF.

This clonotype was picked up a small number of times. The chain combines TRBV6-2 or TRBV6-3 with TRBJ2-1; possibly TRBD2 for D (7 bases). The germline V gene has CDR1 MNHEY and CDR2 SVGEGT. This CDR3 has 15 amino acids. Between the trimmed V and J ends, which lost 8 bases and 0 bases, there was a span of 14 bases. CDR3 sequence (DNA): TGTGCCAGCGGGGGCGGGAGAGGCTCCTACAATGAGCAGTTCTTC. Amino acids: CASGGGRGSYNEQFF.